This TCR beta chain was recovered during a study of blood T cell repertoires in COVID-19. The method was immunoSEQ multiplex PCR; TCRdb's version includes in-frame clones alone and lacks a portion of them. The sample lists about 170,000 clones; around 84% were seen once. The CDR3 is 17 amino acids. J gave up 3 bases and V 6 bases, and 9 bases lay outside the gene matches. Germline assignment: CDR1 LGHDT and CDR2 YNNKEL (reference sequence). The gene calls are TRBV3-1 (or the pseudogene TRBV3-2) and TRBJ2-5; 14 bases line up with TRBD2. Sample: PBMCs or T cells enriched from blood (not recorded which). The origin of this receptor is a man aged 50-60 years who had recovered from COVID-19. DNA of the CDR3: TGTGCCAGCAGGGCAAGAAGACTAGCGGGGGGGAAAGAGACCCAGTACTTC. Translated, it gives CASRARRLAGGKETQYF.